The 21 T cell receptor beta chains below come from one sample, sequenced in a study of CXCR3-negative and CXCR3-positive naive CD8 T cells. UMI-labeled 5' RACE TRB cDNA libraries were prepared from the cells. For each CDR3 protein, TCRdb gives one entry from its re-call of the 5' RACE reads, without DNA. This sample's table reports fewer than 60,000 distinct CDR3 sequences. Material for sequencing was memory CD8+ T cells from blood. These receptors originate from a human donor in good health. Some clones in this sample may be carry-over from other donors' samples.

This chain links TRBV29-1 with TRBJ2-1. The CDR3 loop spans 11 amino acids. The germline V gene encodes CDR1 SQVTM and CDR2 ANQGSEA. CDR3 amino acids: CSVQVFNEQFF.

The chain joins TRBV20-1 to TRBJ1-6. Germline CDR1 is DFQATT and CDR2 is SNEGSKA (reference sequence). The CDR3 runs to 16 residues. The CDR3: CSARGIKDGDNSPLHF.

V is TRBV29-1 and J is TRBJ2-1; TCRdb calls TRBD2, which cannot be checked without DNA. The CDR3 totals 14 residues. Per the germline V gene, CDR1 is SQVTM and CDR2 is ANQGSEA. The chain's CDR3 is CSVEIAGGLNEQFF.

V and J are TRBV6-6 and TRBJ2-5; without DNA, the TCRdb call of TRBD2 cannot be checked. CDR1 and CDR2 from the germline V gene are MNHNY and SVGAGI (reference sequence). CDR3 size: 15 residues. The CDR3: CASLRDAAPEVTQYF.

V usage is TRBV3-1 and J usage is TRBJ2-1; TCRdb reports TRBD2, a call that lacks DNA to check it against. This CDR3 has 15 residues. Per the germline V gene, CDR1 is LGHDT and CDR2 is YNNKEL (reference sequence). This chain's CDR3 is CASSQFLAGDNEQFF.

J is TRBJ1-2 and V is TRBV4-1. Germline CDR1 is MGHRA and CDR2 is YSYEKL. The CDR3 is made up of 18 amino acids. The CDR3 protein is CASSQGAQRALGNYGYTF.

The genes are TRBV20-1 and TRBJ1-1; TCRdb returns TRBD1, unconfirmable since there is no DNA. This CDR3 has 13 amino acids. Germline CDR1 reads DFQATT; CDR2 reads SNEGSKA (reference sequence). CDR3 sequence: CSARDGTDFGAFF.

V is TRBV29-1 and J is TRBJ2-3. CDR3 length equals 12 residues. In germline, CDR1 is SQVTM, CDR2 ANQGSEA. CDR3: CSVVRASDTQYF.

The chain's CDR3 is CASSTILTGAYNEQFF. The chain uses TRBV6-5 and TRBJ2-1; TCRdb's D gene call, TRBD2, goes unchecked for lack of DNA. This CDR3 comprises 16 residues. Germline lookup yields CDR1 MNHEY and CDR2 SVGAGI.

J is TRBJ2-5 and V is TRBV29-1; absent DNA, TCRdb's TRBD2 call cannot be checked. CDR1 is SQVTM, CDR2 ANQGSEA, per germline. The CDR3 runs 16 residues. The CDR3 protein is CSVEDFPGGALKTQYF.

This chain uses TRBV28 with TRBJ2-1; TCRdb's assignment of TRBD2 cannot be checked, as there is no DNA. Germline V gene lookup returns CDR1 MDHEN and CDR2 SYDVKM. CDR3 size: 15 residues. The CDR3 sequence: CASSPLLAGGNEQFF.

The chain links TRBV29-1 to TRBJ2-2. This CDR3 has 11 residues. Per germline, CDR1 SQVTM and CDR2 ANQGSEA. The CDR3 region is CSVDTTGELFF.

The chain recombines TRBV7-6 with TRBJ2-1; TCRdb outputs TRBD2, but without DNA this stays unchecked. The germline gives CDR1 SGHVS, CDR2 FNYEAQ. The CDR3 runs 15 residues. The CDR3 reads CASSLNLAEYNEQFF.

The chain employs TRBV14 and TRBJ2-7; as DNA is missing, the TRBD1 call by TCRdb cannot be tested. Germline assignment: CDR1 SGHDN and CDR2 FVKESK. This CDR3 region has 15 residues. CDR3 region: CASSQVPGGVNEQYF.

The rearrangement uses TRBV27 and TRBJ2-1; absent DNA, TCRdb's TRBD1 call cannot be checked. The CDR3 is 15 amino acids. The germline CDR1 and CDR2 sequences are MNHEY and SMNVEV (reference sequence). Here the CDR3 reads CASSLSPLLYNEQFF.

J is TRBJ2-2 and V is TRBV29-1; TCRdb proposes TRBD1, but this gene call is untestable without DNA. Germline CDR1 is SQVTM and CDR2 is ANQGSEA. The CDR3 spans 17 residues. CDR3 region: CSVEGPPGQGRHGELFF.

The chain links TRBV9 to TRBJ1-1; the TRBD1 assignment by TCRdb is unverifiable without DNA. The CDR3 is made up of 13 amino acids. CDR1 and CDR2 (germline): SGDLS, YYNGEE. The CDR3: CASSAQGSTEAFF.

This chain joins TRBV27 and TRBJ1-5; TCRdb returns TRBD1, unconfirmable since there is no DNA. The CDR3 is 13 amino acids. From germline, CDR1 is MNHEY and CDR2 SMNVEV (reference sequence). Here the CDR3 reads CASSDSYNQPQHF.

The chain links TRBV29-1 to TRBJ2-4; the D call from TCRdb, TRBD1, cannot be confirmed without DNA. The germline gives CDR1 SQVTM, CDR2 ANQGSEA. This CDR3 comprises 12 residues. Here the CDR3 reads CSPGRPKNIQYF.

The J gene is TRBJ2-3, the V gene TRBV18. Germline V gene sequence: CDR1 KGHSH, CDR2 LQKENI. There are 14 residues in the CDR3. CDR3: CASSPPGDLDTQYF.

The genes are TRBV29-1 and TRBJ2-7; TCRdb's D call, TRBD1, is unchecked because there is no DNA. This CDR3 comprises 15 residues. Germline loops: CDR1 SQVTM, CDR2 ANQGSEA. This CDR3 reads CSVEGGDRTYYEQYF.